Presented here are 11 T cell receptor beta chains from one specimen sequenced in a study of beta chain features in type 1 diabetes. Study results and limitations: In every one of the four CD4+ subsets, TCRB CDR3s were moderately but significantly shorter in Type 1 diabetes patients.

The whole isolated RNA underwent reverse transcription, so sequencing captured expressed TCRB transcripts. Profiling relied on immunoSEQ multiplex PCR, and the TCRdb table lists in-frame clones only, not all of them. This table has about 260,000 clones, around 25% appearing once. No antigen is known for these receptors. Sequencing was done on a sample of naive CD4+ T cells from blood. These receptors originate from a young woman with type 1 diabetes.

This chain joins TRBV7-2 and TRBJ2-1; perhaps TRBD1 as D (6 bases). The V gene lost 1 base and the J gene lost 4 bases, with 14 bases spanning the gap. Germline CDR1 and CDR2: SGHTA and FQGNSA. This CDR3 spans 16 amino acids. CDR3 amino acids: CASSLDDRTWYNEQFF. The CDR3 nucleotides read TGTGCCAGCAGCTTAGATGACAGGACGTGGTACAATGAGCAGTTCTTC.

In this sample, this clone turned up a few times. This sequence joins TRBV28 and TRBJ2-7, with D tentatively TRBD1 (5 bases). The CDR3 contains 12 residues. V dropped 6 bases and J dropped 3 bases, with 9 bases sitting between them. Per the germline V gene, CDR1 is MDHEN and CDR2 is SYDVKM. As DNA, the CDR3 is TGTGCCAGCAGCAAAGACAGCTACGAGCAGTACTTC. Its protein product is CASSKDSYEQYF.

This chain uses TRBV29-1 with TRBJ1-1; a possible D gene is TRBD1 (6 bases). The germline V gene encodes CDR1 SQVTM and CDR2 ANQGSEA. This CDR3 spans 10 amino acids. In nucleotides, the CDR3 is TGCAGAGCAGGGGACACTGAAGCTTTCTTT. Translating it yields CRAGDTEAFF. Full variable domain (remainder filled in from reference TRBV29-1 and TRBJ1-1): SAVISQKPSRDICQRGTSLTIQCQVDSQVTMMFWYRQQPGQSLTLIATANQGSEATYESGFVIDKFPISRPNLTFSTLTVSNMSPEDSSIYLCRAGDTEAFFGQGTRLTVV.

This clone has more than one count but fewer than ten. The chain employs TRBV14 and TRBJ1-1; 8 nucleotides agree with TRBD1. The CDR3 is 14 residues long. In germline, CDR1 is SGHDN, CDR2 FVKESK. The junction had 5 bases not matched to a gene; V was cut back by 3 bases and J by 5 bases. The CDR3 DNA reads TGTGCCAGCAGCCAGAGGACAGGGCGTACTGAAGCTTTCTTT. It is translated as CASSQRTGRTEAFF.

The chain employs TRBV5-1 and TRBJ1-2; unclear D gene. Trimming removed 0 bases from V and 4 bases from J, with 16 bases in between. Looked up from germline, CDR1 is SGHRS and CDR2 is YFSETQ. CDR3 size: 16 residues. CDR3 residues: CASSLVGSAAGYGYTF. The CDR3 region has the DNA TGCGCCAGCAGCTTGGTAGGGTCAGCGGCCGGCTATGGCTACACCTTC.

For this clone: One junction end does not reproduce the germline sequence, and a read error may be involved. CDR3 loop: CASSEARTSWNF. DNA of the CDR3: TGTGCCAGCAGTGAAGCGAGGACTAGTTGGAACTTC. The V gene is TRBV6-1, the J gene TRBJ2-7; 7 bases map to TRBD2. The germline V gene encodes CDR1 MNHNS and CDR2 SASEGT. The CDR3 runs 12 residues.

The chain carries TRBV12-5 and TRBJ1-5, with 7 bases identical to TRBD1. J lost 3 bases, V lost 0 bases, and 11 bases had no gene match. CDR3 length: 18 residues. From germline, CDR1 is LGHNT and CDR2 FRNRAP. CDR3 region: CASGLVLTDRVPNQPQHF. The CDR3 DNA is TGTGCTAGTGGTTTGGTACTCACCGACAGGGTCCCCAATCAGCCCCAGCATTTT.

The chain links TRBV4-1 to TRBJ1-1; TRBD1 might be the D (6 bases). The V gene's germline CDR1 is MGHRA and CDR2 YSYEKL. Trimming stripped 2 bases from V and 4 bases from J, with 14 bases between. The CDR3 is made up of 15 amino acids. The CDR3 bases are TGCGCCAGCAGCCAACGAGGGGGGGGCGGCACTGAAGCTTTCTTT. Translation gives CASSQRGGGGTEAFF.

This clone was counted only a few times. The rearrangement links TRBV2 to TRBJ2-5; 10 nucleotides line up with TRBD2. J gave up 9 bases and V 3 bases, and 10 bases lay outside the gene matches. This CDR3 has 15 residues. Germline V CDR1 and CDR2: SNHLY, FYNNEI. CDR3 DNA sequence: TGTGCCAGCAGTGACGGTCTAGCGGGGGAGGAGGCCCAGTACTTC. Protein sequence: CASSDGLAGEEAQYF.

The chain employs TRBV7-3 and TRBJ2-2; 12 positions agree with TRBD2. The V gene's germline CDR1 is SGHTA and CDR2 FQGTGA. Trimming took 3 bases from V and 5 from J; bases not matched to a gene: 1. The CDR3 covers 15 residues. This CDR3 is CASSFTSGRTGELFF. CDR3 bases: TGTGCCAGCAGCTTCACTAGCGGGAGGACCGGGGAGCTGTTTTTT.

In nucleotides, the CDR3 is TGTGCCAGTCGGACTAGCGGGAGTTACGAGCAGTACTTC. It encodes CASRTSGSYEQYF. The J gene is TRBJ2-7, the V gene TRBV19; 13 bases line up with TRBD2. The V segment lost 8 bases and the J segment 4 bases; nucleotides outside the gene matches: 2. The germline gives CDR1 LNHDA, CDR2 SQIVND (reference sequence). The CDR3 runs 13 residues.